This TCR beta chain emerged from a study of immune evolution from preneoplasia to lung adenocarcinoma. Study-level findings and limits: Highest clonality occurred in KRAS-mutant, not EGFR-mutant or double wild-type, nodules.

V was clipped by 4 bases and J by 2 bases, with 9 bases between them. Germline V CDR1 and CDR2: MGHRA, YSYEKL. The CDR3 totals 13 residues. Regarding this clone: Its cognate antigen is unknown.

Data came from immunoSEQ multiplex PCR; TCRdb stores just in-frame clones and leaves some out. The repertoire holds about 3,500 clones, with 76% as singletons. Patient tissue came from resections in Japan or China, 2014–2017. Histologic diagnosis was independently verified by two lung pathologists. After pathologic assessment, macro-dissection selected premalignant or tumor cells for extraction. The chain carries TRBV4-1 and TRBJ2-7, with D unclear. This sequence originates from a person between 60 and 79 years old with lung adenocarcinoma. Sequenced input: FFPE lung adenocarcinoma in situ tissue. The CDR3 sequence is CASSPGSTYEQYF. In DNA, the CDR3 is TGCGCCAGCAGCCCCGGGTCGACCTACGAGCAGTACTTC.